This TCR beta chain was found in a study of T cell responses to AZD1222 COVID-19 vaccine. Study information: Recipients boosted at about 4 weeks or about 12 weeks are pooled. Study outcomes and limitations: Possibly, clonal diversity was underestimated; donors were largely white British and included more females. When two AZD1222 doses had been given, Spike-specific TCR breadth and depth rose.

On this clone: Its antigen is not known.

Some clones are missing from TCRdb's copy, which holds only in-frame ones; the method was immunoSEQ multiplex PCR. The sample consists of more than 100,000 clones, roughly 88% of them appearing once. This CDR3 spans 13 amino acids. Trimming removed 5 bases from V and 4 bases from J; junction bases left unmatched: 2. This sequence originates from an adult in good health. The chain joins TRBV12-3 or TRBV12-4 to TRBJ1-2, with TRBD1 matching over 9 bases. This material consisted of peripheral blood, taken on day 0 of AZD1222 vaccination. The CDR3 bases are TGTGCCAGCAGTCCGGACAGGGGCTATGGCTACACCTTC. It codes for CASSPDRGYGYTF.